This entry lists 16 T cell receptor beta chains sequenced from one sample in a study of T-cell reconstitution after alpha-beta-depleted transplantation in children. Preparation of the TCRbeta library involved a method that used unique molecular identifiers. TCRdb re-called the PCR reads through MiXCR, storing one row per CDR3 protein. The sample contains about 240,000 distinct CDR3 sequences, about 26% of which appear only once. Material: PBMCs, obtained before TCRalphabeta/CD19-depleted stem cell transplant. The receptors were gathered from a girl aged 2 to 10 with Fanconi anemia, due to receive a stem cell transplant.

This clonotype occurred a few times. CDR3 DNA sequence: TGTGCCAGCAGTCGCCGGACAGGGGTGGATGGCTACACCTTC. It yields the protein CASSRRTGVDGYTF. The gene calls are TRBV6-4 and TRBJ1-2, with TRBD1 matching over 9 bases. Germline CDR1 MRHNA, CDR2 SNTAGT. V lost 5 bases to trimming and J lost 6 bases; unmatched junction nucleotides: 7. The CDR3 is made up of 14 amino acids.

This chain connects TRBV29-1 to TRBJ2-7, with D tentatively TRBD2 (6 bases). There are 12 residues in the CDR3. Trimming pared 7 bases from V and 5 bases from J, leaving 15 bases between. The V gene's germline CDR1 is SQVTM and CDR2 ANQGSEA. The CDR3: CSAQTTSHEQYF. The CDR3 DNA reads TGCAGCGCTCAAACTACTAGCCACGAGCAGTACTTC.

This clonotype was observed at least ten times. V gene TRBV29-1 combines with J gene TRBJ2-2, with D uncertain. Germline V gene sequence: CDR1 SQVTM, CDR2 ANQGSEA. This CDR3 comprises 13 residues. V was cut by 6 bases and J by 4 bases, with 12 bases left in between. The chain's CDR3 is CSVRVGPTGELFF. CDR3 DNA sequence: TGCAGCGTCCGGGTCGGGCCCACCGGGGAGCTGTTTTTT.

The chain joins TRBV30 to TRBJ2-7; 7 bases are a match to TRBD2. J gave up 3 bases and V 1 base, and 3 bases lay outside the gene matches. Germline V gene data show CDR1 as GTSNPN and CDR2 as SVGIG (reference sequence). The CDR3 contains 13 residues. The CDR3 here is CAWSGTRYYEQYF. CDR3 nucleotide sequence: TGTGCCTGGAGTGGGACTAGATACTACGAGCAGTACTTC. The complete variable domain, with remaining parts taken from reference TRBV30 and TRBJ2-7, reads SQTIHQWPATLVQPVGSPLSLECTVEGTSNPNLYWYRQAAGRGLQLLFYSVGIGQISSEVPQNLSASRPQDRQFILSSKKLLLSDSGFYLCAWSGTRYYEQYFGPGTRLTVT.

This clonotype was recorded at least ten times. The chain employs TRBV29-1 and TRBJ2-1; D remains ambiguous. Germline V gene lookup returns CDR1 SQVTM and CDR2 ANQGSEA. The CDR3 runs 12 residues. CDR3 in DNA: TGCAGAGCCTGGAACACCTACAATGAGCAGTTCTTC. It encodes CRAWNTYNEQFF.

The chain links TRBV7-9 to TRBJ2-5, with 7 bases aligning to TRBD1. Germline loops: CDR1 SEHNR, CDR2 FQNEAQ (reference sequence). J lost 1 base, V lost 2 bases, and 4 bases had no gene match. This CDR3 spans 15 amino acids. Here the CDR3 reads CASSLNNRGQETQYF. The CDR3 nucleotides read TGTGCCAGCAGCTTAAATAACAGGGGCCAAGAGACCCAGTACTTC.

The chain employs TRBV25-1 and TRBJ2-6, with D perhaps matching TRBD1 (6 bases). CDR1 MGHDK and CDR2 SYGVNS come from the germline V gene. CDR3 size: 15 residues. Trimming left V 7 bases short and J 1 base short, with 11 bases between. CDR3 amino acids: CASNDGQSGANVLTF. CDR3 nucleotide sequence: TGTGCCAGCAATGACGGACAGTCTGGGGCCAACGTCCTGACTTTC.

CDR3 sequence reads: CASRRQGAYTGELFF. As DNA, the CDR3 is TGTGCCAGCAGGCGCCAGGGGGCTTACACCGGGGAGCTGTTTTTT. The chain recombines TRBV28 with TRBJ2-2, with 8 nucleotides matching TRBD1. From germline, CDR1 is MDHEN and CDR2 SYDVKM. Germline trimming cut 6 bases from V and 3 bases from J; bases unmatched to any gene: 6. This CDR3 contains 15 residues. Supplemented by reference TRBV28 and TRBJ2-2, the full variable domain reads DVKVTQSSRYLVKRTGEKVFLECVQDMDHENMFWYRQDPGLGLRLIYFSYDVKMKEKGDIPEGYSVSREKKERFSLILESASTNQTSMYLCASRRQGAYTGELFFGEGSRLTVL.

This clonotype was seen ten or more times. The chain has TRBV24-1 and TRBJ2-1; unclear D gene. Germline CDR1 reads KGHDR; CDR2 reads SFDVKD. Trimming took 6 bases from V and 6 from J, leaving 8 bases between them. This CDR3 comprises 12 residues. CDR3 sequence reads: CATSLGPNEQFF. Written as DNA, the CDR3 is TGTGCCACCAGTTTAGGGCCCAATGAGCAGTTCTTC.

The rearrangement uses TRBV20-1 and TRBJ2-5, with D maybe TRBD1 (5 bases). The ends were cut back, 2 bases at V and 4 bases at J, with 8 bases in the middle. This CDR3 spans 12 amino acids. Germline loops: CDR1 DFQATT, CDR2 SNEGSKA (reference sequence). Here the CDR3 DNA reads TGCAGTGCTAGACAGGGTTTAGAGACCCAGTACTTC. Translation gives CSARQGLETQYF.

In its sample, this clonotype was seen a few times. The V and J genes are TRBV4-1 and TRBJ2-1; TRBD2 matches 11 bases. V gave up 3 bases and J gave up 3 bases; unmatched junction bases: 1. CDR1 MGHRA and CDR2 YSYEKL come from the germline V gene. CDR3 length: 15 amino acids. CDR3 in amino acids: CASSHTSGSYNEQFF. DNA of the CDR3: TGCGCCAGCAGCCACACTAGCGGGAGCTACAATGAGCAGTTCTTC.

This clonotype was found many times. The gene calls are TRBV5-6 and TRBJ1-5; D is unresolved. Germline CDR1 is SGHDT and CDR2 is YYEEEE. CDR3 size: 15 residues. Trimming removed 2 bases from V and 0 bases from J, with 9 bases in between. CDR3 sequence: CASSLFGVSNQPQHF. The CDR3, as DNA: TGTGCCAGCAGCTTATTCGGAGTTAGCAATCAGCCCCAGCATTTT.

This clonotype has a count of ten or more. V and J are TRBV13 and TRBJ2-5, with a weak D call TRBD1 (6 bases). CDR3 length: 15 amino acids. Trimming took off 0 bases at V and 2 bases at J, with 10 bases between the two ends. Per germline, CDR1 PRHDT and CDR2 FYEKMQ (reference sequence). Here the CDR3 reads CASSLGDSEQETQYF. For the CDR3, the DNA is TGTGCCAGCAGCTTAGGGGACAGTGAACAAGAGACCCAGTACTTC.

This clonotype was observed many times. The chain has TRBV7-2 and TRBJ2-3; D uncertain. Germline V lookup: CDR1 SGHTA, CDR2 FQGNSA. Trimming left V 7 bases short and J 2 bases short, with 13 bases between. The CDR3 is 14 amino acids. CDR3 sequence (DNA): TGTGCCAGCATCCCCCGAAGATACACAGATACGCAGTATTTT. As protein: CASIPRRYTDTQYF.

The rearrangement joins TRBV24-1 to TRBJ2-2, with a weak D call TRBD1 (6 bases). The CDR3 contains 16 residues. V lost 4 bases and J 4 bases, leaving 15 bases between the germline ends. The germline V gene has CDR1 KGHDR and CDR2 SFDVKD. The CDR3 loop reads CATSDATGIGTGELFF. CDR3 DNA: TGTGCCACCAGTGACGCTACAGGGATAGGCACCGGGGAGCTGTTTTTT.

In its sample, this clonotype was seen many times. The CDR3 region is CATSRDNSYEQYF. CDR3 DNA sequence: TGTGCCACCAGCAGAGATAACAGCTACGAGCAGTACTTC. The chain employs TRBV15 and TRBJ2-7; D remains ambiguous. CDR1 and CDR2 from the germline V gene are LNHNV and YYDKDF (reference sequence). The CDR3 length is 13 residues. The V end lost 0 bases, the J end lost 3 bases, and 6 bases lay between the germline ends.